The 32 T cell receptor beta chains reported below all come from one sample, sequenced in a study of blood T cell repertoires in COVID-19. Clones were read by immunoSEQ multiplex PCR, and TCRdb kept only the in-frame ones, dropping some. The table shows some 150,000 clones, with 86% occurring only once. Sequenced: peripheral blood. These receptors were obtained from a man in his 70s with acute or convalescent COVID-19.

This rearrangement joins TRBV28 to TRBJ1-4; the match to TRBD1 covers 8 bases. The CDR3 length is 15 residues. CDR1 is MDHEN, CDR2 SYDVKM, per germline. After removal of 3 bases from V and 10 bases from J, the junction contained 10 bases not matched to a gene. This CDR3 reads CASSFLTGDGGKLFF. The CDR3 DNA reads TGTGCCAGCAGTTTCCTGACAGGGGATGGGGGAAAACTGTTTTTT.

This chain uses TRBV7-2 with TRBJ1-1, with TRBD1 as a possible D gene (5 bases). The CDR3 has 13 amino acids. Germline assignment: CDR1 SGHTA and CDR2 FQGNSA. V was cut by 6 bases and J by 11 bases, with 19 bases left in between. The CDR3 loop reads CASSSGTTTPAFF. CDR3 coding DNA: TGTGCCAGCAGTTCCGGGACTACGACGCCCGCTTTCTTT.

The V and J genes are TRBV7-3 and TRBJ1-1, with D possibly being TRBD1 (5 bases). V dropped 6 bases and J dropped 11 bases, with 16 bases sitting between them. CDR3 length equals 12 residues. Germline V gene data show CDR1 as SGHTA and CDR2 as FQGTGA. The chain's CDR3 is CASSWTIGAAFF. CDR3 coding DNA: TGTGCCAGCAGTTGGACCATTGGGGCGGCTTTCTTT.

The chain links TRBV3-1 (or the pseudogene TRBV3-2) to TRBJ1-4; 12 nucleotides line up with TRBD1. Germline loops: CDR1 LGHDT, CDR2 YNNKEL (reference sequence). CDR3 length: 19 residues. The J segment lost 5 bases and the V segment lost 1 base, leaving 11 bases of the junction unmatched. DNA for the CDR3: TGTGCCAGCAGCCAAGGGTCAAGGGGACAGGGGGCTCCCAATGAAAAACTGTTTTTT. This encodes CASSQGSRGQGAPNEKLFF.

The chain couples TRBV9 to TRBJ2-1; 11 bases are shared with TRBD2. From germline, CDR1 is SGDLS and CDR2 YYNGEE. The CDR3 contains 19 residues. V shed 4 bases, J shed 3 bases, and the junction held 15 bases outside the gene matches. The CDR3 reads CASSPLGLAGGYNYNEQFF. Written as DNA, the CDR3 is TGTGCCAGCAGCCCCCTAGGGCTAGCGGGAGGTTATAACTACAATGAGCAGTTCTTC. Full variable domain (outside the CDR3, taken from reference TRBV9 and TRBJ2-1): DSGVTQTPKHLITATGQRVTLRCSPRSGDLSVYWYQQSLDQGLQFLIQYYNGEERAKGNILERFSAQQFPDLHSELNLSSLELGDSALYFCASSPLGLAGGYNYNEQFFGPGTRLTVL.

The chain recombines TRBV21-1 with TRBJ2-1; the D segment call TRBD2 is taken from the table without a DNA check. TRBV21-1 is tagged as a pseudogene. This CDR3 spans 19 amino acids. This CDR3 is CASDRALSFIGGVENEQFF. CDR3 nucleotides: TGTGCCAGCGACAGAGCGTTATCTTTTATCGGGGGAGTGGAAAATGAGCAGTTCTTC.

Here the CDR3 reads CASSGLACRNEQFF. The CDR3 nucleotides are TGTGCCAGCTCGGGACTAGCGTGTCGCAATGAGCAGTTCTTC. The chain employs TRBV6-7 and TRBJ2-1; TRBD2 matches 10 bases. TRBV6-7 is annotated as an ORF whose role is uncertain. CDR3 size: 14 residues. Trimming at V came to 8 bases and at J to 6 bases, leaving 7 bases not matched to a gene.

The V gene is TRBV5-6, the J gene TRBJ1-2; tentatively, D is TRBD1 (6 bases). Germline V CDR1 and CDR2: SGHDT, YYEEEE. This CDR3 is built from 12 residues. V was trimmed by 9 bases and J by 3 bases, leaving 12 bases between them. Here the CDR3 reads CATGRGYYGYTF. The CDR3, as DNA: TGTGCCACCGGCAGGGGCTACTATGGCTACACCTTC.

The J gene is TRBJ1-3, the V gene TRBV7-6; tentative D call: TRBD1 (6 bases). The V and J ends lost 5 bases and 2 bases respectively, with 10 bases between them. The length of the CDR3 is 14 residues. CDR1 is SGHVS and CDR2 is FNYEAQ in the germline V gene. The CDR3 bases are TGTGCCAGCAGCAACAGGGTGCCTGGAAACACCATATATTTT. This translates into CASSNRVPGNTIYF. The full variable domain, completed using reference TRBV7-6 and TRBJ1-3, is GAGVSQSPRYKVTKRGQDVALRCDPISGHVSLYWYRQALGQGPEFLTYFNYEAQQDKSGLPNDRFSAERPEGSISTLTIQRTEQRDSAMYRCASSNRVPGNTIYFGEGSWLTVV.

V gene TRBV9 combines with J gene TRBJ2-7, with 11 bases identical to TRBD2. This CDR3 region has 14 residues. With 4 bases clipped from V and 3 bases from J, the junction kept 3 bases outside the gene matches. The germline V gene has CDR1 SGDLS and CDR2 YYNGEE. The CDR3 DNA follows: TGTGCCAGCAGCAATAGCGGGGGGGACTACGAGCAGTACTTC. It codes for CASSNSGGDYEQYF.

The chain links TRBV27 to TRBJ1-1; D is uncertain. This CDR3 spans 12 amino acids. Trimming stripped 3 bases from V and 1 base from J, with 3 bases between. Germline values: CDR1 MNHEY, CDR2 SMNVEV (reference sequence). This CDR3 is CASSFRNTEAFF. The CDR3 nucleotides are TGTGCCAGCAGTTTCCGGAACACTGAAGCTTTCTTT.

The rearrangement links TRBV5-1 to TRBJ2-1; 10 nucleotides align to TRBD2. V was pared by 6 bases and J by 8 bases, with 14 bases of the junction left unmatched. This CDR3 has 16 amino acids. Germline CDR1 reads SGHRS; CDR2 reads YFSETQ. The CDR3 loop reads CASTGVSSGSSHEQFF. The CDR3 coding sequence is TGCGCCAGCACAGGAGTTTCTAGCGGGAGTAGCCATGAGCAGTTCTTC.

This rearrangement joins TRBV28 to TRBJ1-2; no reliable D call. Germline lookup yields CDR1 MDHEN and CDR2 SYDVKM. V lost 5 bases and J lost 3, with 4 bases in between. This CDR3 has 11 residues. The CDR3 reads CASSTDYGYTF. CDR3 nucleotides: TGTGCCAGCAGTACAGACTATGGCTACACCTTC.

V usage is TRBV7-8 and J usage is TRBJ2-1; D remains ambiguous. Between the trimmed V and J ends, which lost 2 bases and 0 bases, there was a span of 11 bases. The CDR3 loop spans 16 amino acids. Germline CDR1 reads SGHVS; CDR2 reads FQNEAQ. CDR3 protein: CASSLSPGSSYNEQFF. The CDR3 DNA reads TGTGCCAGCAGCTTATCTCCGGGTAGCTCCTACAATGAGCAGTTCTTC.

The J gene is TRBJ2-7, the V gene TRBV6-5; D is unclear. This CDR3 is 14 amino acids long. V was cut by 6 bases and J by 3 bases, with 15 bases left in between. The V gene's germline CDR1 is MNHEY and CDR2 SVGAGI. Here the CDR3 reads CASRALGSFYEQYF. CDR3 sequence (DNA): TGTGCCAGCAGGGCCCTAGGTTCATTCTACGAGCAGTACTTC.

The gene calls are TRBV10-3 and TRBJ2-3, with D possibly TRBD1 on 5 matching bases. Trimming cost V 7 bases and J 0 bases, with 11 bases left between them. The CDR3 has 14 residues. Germline V gene sequence: CDR1 ENHRY, CDR2 SYGVKD. The CDR3 spells CAIMQGTSTDTQYF. The CDR3, as DNA: TGTGCCATCATGCAGGGCACTAGCACAGATACGCAGTATTTT.

V is TRBV7-9 and J is TRBJ1-5; no clear D gene. The CDR3 is made up of 13 amino acids. Between the trimmed V and J ends, which lost 5 bases and 6 bases, there was a span of 11 bases. The germline gives CDR1 SEHNR, CDR2 FQNEAQ (reference sequence). In DNA, the CDR3 is TGTGCCAGCAGCCCCGGAGGCGGTCAGCCCCAGCATTTT. This codes for CASSPGGGQPQHF.

V is TRBV5-1 and J is TRBJ1-5, with 9 positions matching TRBD1. Germline V gene lookup returns CDR1 SGHRS and CDR2 YFSETQ. Trimming removed 4 bases from V and 5 bases from J; junction bases left unmatched: 7. This CDR3 spans 15 amino acids. The CDR3 sequence is CASSPGTGKDQPQHF. The CDR3 DNA is TGCGCCAGCAGCCCAGGGACAGGGAAAGATCAGCCCCAGCATTTT.

The chain recombines TRBV2 with TRBJ2-7, with D possibly matching TRBD2 (5 bases). V was trimmed by 4 bases and J by 0 bases, leaving 28 bases between them. The CDR3 is 20 amino acids. Per germline, CDR1 SNHLY and CDR2 FYNNEI. The CDR3 loop is CASSAFIKVGGRKSSYEQYF. As DNA, the CDR3 is TGTGCCAGCAGTGCATTTATAAAGGTAGGAGGCCGCAAAAGCTCCTACGAGCAGTACTTC.

This clone was seen a single time. This chain links TRBV7-3 with TRBJ2-2; D is ambiguous. Deletions cut 2 bases from V and 6 bases from J, with 10 bases between. CDR1 and CDR2 (germline): SGHTA, FQGTGA. The CDR3 is made up of 14 amino acids. The CDR3 protein is CASSLFSAAGELFF. The CDR3 DNA follows: TGTGCCAGCAGCTTATTTTCGGCGGCCGGGGAGCTGTTTTTT.

The chain couples TRBV27 to TRBJ2-5; weak D call: TRBD2 (6 bases). Trimming removed 4 bases at V and 7 bases at J, with 16 bases between. This CDR3 region has 14 residues. The V gene's germline CDR1 is MNHEY and CDR2 SMNVEV (reference sequence). Here the CDR3 reads CASSSVGQGGTQYF. As DNA, the CDR3 is TGTGCCAGCAGTTCAGTGGGCCAGGGAGGGACCCAGTACTTC.

V usage is TRBV28 and J usage is TRBJ2-1; the D is unclear. From germline, CDR1 is MDHEN and CDR2 SYDVKM. V was shortened by 6 bases and J by 15 bases, with 18 bases between the two germline ends. The CDR3 totals 12 residues. The CDR3 loop is CASRNPSAPPFF. As DNA, the CDR3 is TGTGCCAGCAGGAACCCTAGTGCCCCTCCGTTCTTC.

This chain joins TRBV4-2 and TRBJ2-2; D might be TRBD1 (5 bases). The ends were cut back, 4 bases at V and 3 bases at J, with 12 bases in the middle. Looked up from germline, CDR1 is LGHNA and CDR2 is YNFKEQ. The CDR3 extends over 15 amino acids. The CDR3 bases are TGTGCCAGCAGCCTTCAGGGTGATGACACCGGGGAGCTGTTTTTT. The encoded protein is CASSLQGDDTGELFF.

The gene calls are TRBV5-6 and TRBJ2-5; unclear D gene. Trimming cost V 0 bases and J 9 bases, with 9 bases left between them. The CDR3 runs 12 residues. Germline V gene data show CDR1 as SGHDT and CDR2 as YYEEEE. The CDR3 region is CASSLVGPPQYF. The DNA for the CDR3 is TGTGCCAGCAGCTTGGTGGGCCCTCCCCAGTACTTC.

The rearrangement uses TRBV5-1 and TRBJ2-2; weak D call: TRBD2 (5 bases). The germline gives CDR1 SGHRS, CDR2 YFSETQ. This CDR3 spans 13 amino acids. With 4 bases removed from V and 8 bases from J, the gap between germline ends came to 12 bases. The CDR3 region is CASSPPDSGELFF. The CDR3, as DNA: TGCGCCAGCAGCCCGCCGGACTCTGGGGAGCTGTTTTTT. The full variable domain, with the rest looked up from reference TRBV5-1 and TRBJ2-2, is KAGVTQTPRYLIKTRGQQVTLSCSPISGHRSVSWYQQTPGQGLQFLFEYFSETQRNKGNFPGRFSGRQFSNSRSEMNVSTLELGDSALYLCASSPPDSGELFFGEGSRLTVL.

The genes are TRBV9 and TRBJ2-5, with TRBD2 identical over 11 bases. The J segment lost 5 bases and the V segment lost 2 bases, leaving 2 bases of the junction unmatched. The CDR3 is 14 residues long. Germline-derived CDR1 and CDR2 are SGDLS and YYNGEE. This CDR3 reads CASSVASGRETQYF. In DNA form, the CDR3 reads TGTGCCAGCAGCGTGGCTAGCGGGAGGGAGACCCAGTACTTC.

The rearrangement uses TRBV6-6 and TRBJ1-4, with a possible D match to TRBD1 (5 bases). Trimming shortened V by 4 bases and J by 10 bases, and 16 bases separated the two germline ends. This CDR3 region has 14 residues. Germline-derived CDR1 and CDR2 are MNHNY and SVGAGI (reference sequence). The CDR3 DNA is TGTGCCAGCAGTTTCCTCCGGGACTCGGGAAAACTGTTTTTT. Translation gives CASSFLRDSGKLFF.

The gene calls are TRBV7-9 and TRBJ2-1; D is possibly TRBD2 (6 bases). CDR1 and CDR2 from the germline V gene are SEHNR and FQNEAQ (reference sequence). The ends were cut back, 5 bases at V and 8 bases at J, with 19 bases in the middle. This CDR3 contains 15 residues. The CDR3 coding sequence is TGTGCCAGCAGCCCGACTAGAGGCCCCACCGATGAGCAGTTCTTC. Translating it yields CASSPTRGPTDEQFF. Full variable domain (remainder filled in from reference TRBV7-9 and TRBJ2-1): DTGVSQNPRHKITKRGQNVTFRCDPISEHNRLYWYRQTLGQGPEFLTYFQNEAQLEKSRLLSDRFSAERPKGSFSTLEIQRTEQGDSAMYLCASSPTRGPTDEQFFGPGTRLTVL.

The chain couples TRBV6-6 to TRBJ2-7; TRBD2 agrees at 10 bases. The CDR3 contains 15 residues. With V trimmed by 2 bases and J by 2 bases, 3 bases remained unmatched. Germline CDR1 is MNHNY and CDR2 is SVGAGI (reference sequence). The CDR3 DNA sequence: TGTGCCAGCAGTTACCTCAGCGGGGGGGCCTACGAGCAGTACTTC. Translation: CASSYLSGGAYEQYF.

The genes are TRBV14 and TRBJ1-4; D gene ambiguous. The germline gives CDR1 SGHDN, CDR2 FVKESK. The CDR3 spans 14 residues. Trimming took off 0 bases at V and 5 bases at J, with 7 bases between the two ends. The DNA for the CDR3 is TGTGCCAGCAGCCAAGATAGAAGCAATGAAAAACTGTTTTTT. The encoded protein is CASSQDRSNEKLFF.

The rearrangement uses TRBV11-3 and TRBJ2-1, with 12 bases lining up with TRBD2. With 5 bases clipped from V and 9 bases from J, the junction kept 5 bases outside the gene matches. This CDR3 contains 14 residues. The germline V gene has CDR1 SGHNT and CDR2 YENEEA. In DNA form, the CDR3 reads TGTGCCAGCAGCCGGACTAGCGGGAATGGTGAGCAGTTCTTC. Translation: CASSRTSGNGEQFF.

This chain joins TRBV29-1 and TRBJ1-2; no clear D gene. The CDR3 is 11 residues long. V shed 6 bases and J shed 2 bases, with 7 bases lying between them. Germline CDR1 is SQVTM and CDR2 is ANQGSEA. The DNA for the CDR3 is TGCAGCGTAGAGACAAACTATGGCTACACCTTC. It is translated as CSVETNYGYTF.